The source of this T cell receptor beta chain is a study of OX40 agonist ivuxolimab in advanced cancers. In the study overall: Two patients with cutaneous melanoma and one with hepatocellular carcinoma, three in total, showed partial responses.

Assay: immunoSEQ multiplex PCR; the TCRdb copy retains only in-frame clones and omits some. The sample shows 40,000 to 55,000 clones, about 90% of them seen only once. Trimming shortened V by 4 bases and J by 10 bases, and 8 bases separated the two germline ends. The germline gives CDR1 SEHNR, CDR2 FQNEAQ (reference sequence). The CDR3 consists of 11 residues. The rearrangement uses TRBV7-9 and TRBJ2-1; tentative D call: TRBD1 (6 bases). The sequencing used CD4+ or CD8+ T cells sorted from blood, collected in a trial of the OX40 agonist ivuxolimab. The TCR comes from an adult with an advanced solid tumor such as melanoma, head and neck, liver or kidney cancer. The CDR3 sequence: CASSSTGEQFF. The CDR3 DNA reads TGTGCCAGCAGCTCAACAGGGGAGCAGTTCTTC.